What follows are 27 T cell receptor beta chains derived from one specimen sequenced in a study of blood T cell repertoires in COVID-19. Some clones are missing from TCRdb's copy, which holds only in-frame ones; the method was immunoSEQ multiplex PCR. This sample has around 130,000 clones, with about 83% found just once. Sequenced sample: peripheral blood. The receptors were gathered from a man aged 35 to 55 with active or convalescent COVID-19.

The V gene is TRBV4-2, the J gene TRBJ2-5; 11 positions match TRBD2. The CDR3 is 17 amino acids. Per germline, CDR1 LGHNA and CDR2 YNFKEQ. V was clipped by 0 bases and J by 4 bases; unmatched bases: 7. CDR3 DNA: TGTGCCAGCAGCCAAGATGGTAGCGGGGGGGCAGGAGAGACCCAGTACTTC. It is translated as CASSQDGSGGAGETQYF.

This clone was recorded a few times. This rearrangement joins TRBV19 to TRBJ2-7; tentative D call: TRBD1 (6 bases). V was pared by 0 bases and J by 1 base, with 10 bases between. The CDR3 length is 15 residues. Germline V gene lookup returns CDR1 LNHDA and CDR2 SQIVND (reference sequence). CDR3 protein: CASSIEGHGSYEQYF. DNA of the CDR3: TGTGCCAGTAGTATAGAGGGACATGGGTCCTACGAGCAGTACTTC.

This clone has just a few counts. This chain joins TRBV9 and TRBJ2-2, with 9 positions matching TRBD1. CDR3 size: 16 residues. Losses at the gene ends were 6 bases for V and 10 bases for J; bases not matched to a gene: 16. Germline CDR1 SGDLS, CDR2 YYNGEE. CDR3: CASNVGDRALPEELFF. The CDR3 region has the DNA TGTGCCAGCAACGTCGGGGACAGGGCCCTTCCCGAGGAGCTGTTTTTT. Together with reference TRBV9 and TRBJ2-2, the CDR3 gives the full variable domain: DSGVTQTPKHLITATGQRVTLRCSPRSGDLSVYWYQQSLDQGLQFLIQYYNGEERAKGNILERFSAQQFPDLHSELNLSSLELGDSALYFCASNVGDRALPEELFFGEGSRLTVL.

The genes are TRBV5-5 and TRBJ1-3, with no clear D. V was trimmed by 1 base and J by 4 bases, leaving 9 bases between them. The CDR3 covers 14 residues. Germline assignment: CDR1 SGHKS and CDR2 YYEKEE (reference sequence). CDR3 amino acids: CASSLSPGGNTIYF. In nucleotides, the CDR3 is TGTGCCAGCAGCTTGTCCCCGGGAGGAAACACCATATATTTT.

The table lists this clone with a count of one. The chain links TRBV29-1 to TRBJ1-2; 10 bases match TRBD1. The CDR3 extends over 14 amino acids. From germline, CDR1 is SQVTM and CDR2 ANQGSEA. Trimming removed 7 bases from V and 8 bases from J; junction bases left unmatched: 13. The CDR3 sequence is CSATTWGQGRGYTF. The CDR3 nucleotides read TGCAGCGCGACGACTTGGGGACAGGGGCGAGGCTACACCTTC.

The chain employs TRBV9 and TRBJ2-1; TRBD2 matches at 10 bases. V lost 1 base, J lost 9 bases, and 7 bases stayed unmatched. The V gene's germline CDR1 is SGDLS and CDR2 YYNGEE. The CDR3 length is 15 residues. The CDR3 spells CASSVSGGAPPEQFF. As DNA, the CDR3 is TGTGCCAGCAGCGTAAGCGGGGGGGCCCCTCCTGAGCAGTTCTTC.

This rearrangement joins TRBV30 to TRBJ1-2; TRBD1 matches 9 bases. Germline V CDR1 and CDR2: GTSNPN, SVGIG (reference sequence). The CDR3 loop spans 15 amino acids. V lost 2 bases, J lost 8 bases, and 12 bases stayed unmatched. The DNA for the CDR3 is TGTGCCTGGAGTCCCTCCTTTCGACAGGGGGGAGGCTACACCTTC. This translates into CAWSPSFRQGGGYTF.

The chain employs TRBV7-2 and TRBJ1-5; D is perhaps TRBD1 (6 bases). V gave up 1 base and J gave up 2 bases, with 9 bases separating them. The CDR3 totals 15 residues. The germline gives CDR1 SGHTA, CDR2 FQGNSA. As DNA, the CDR3 is TGTGCCAGCAGCTTAGGAGCAGGGGGCAATCAGCCCCAGCATTTT. Its protein product is CASSLGAGGNQPQHF.

The chain is built from TRBV7-9 and TRBJ2-7; TRBD2 matches at 7 bases. Germline assignment: CDR1 SEHNR and CDR2 FQNEAQ (reference sequence). The CDR3 loop spans 14 amino acids. With 5 bases clipped from V and 5 bases from J, the junction kept 9 bases outside the gene matches. The CDR3: CASSPLGGIHEQYF. For the CDR3, the DNA is TGTGCCAGCAGCCCCCTGGGAGGGATTCACGAGCAGTACTTC.

The chain carries TRBV5-4 and TRBJ2-3; TRBD2 might be the D (6 bases). CDR3 size: 14 residues. V was trimmed by 9 bases and J by 2 bases, leaving 16 bases between them. Germline V gene data show CDR1 as SGHNT and CDR2 as YYREEE (reference sequence). In DNA, the CDR3 is TGTGCCACCTCCCAGGGACTCAACACAGATACGCAGTATTTT. Protein: CATSQGLNTDTQYF.

The V call is TRBV6-1, the J call TRBJ1-2; 7 bases fit TRBD1. The CDR3 contains 14 residues. Germline CDR1 MNHNS, CDR2 SASEGT. V was pared by 1 base and J by 4 bases, with 3 bases of the junction left unmatched. CDR3 residues: CASSEEAGGYGYTF. As DNA, the CDR3 is TGTGCCAGCAGTGAAGAGGCAGGGGGCTATGGCTACACCTTC.

CDR3 coding DNA: TGTGCCAGTAGTATCCCCGGGACAGGGGCCAACGTCCTGACTTTC. This codes for CASSIPGTGANVLTF. The rearrangement uses TRBV19 and TRBJ2-6, with D perhaps TRBD1 (6 bases). CDR1 and CDR2 (germline): LNHDA, SQIVND (reference sequence). Trimming stripped 3 bases from V and 4 bases from J, with 10 bases between. This CDR3 is 15 amino acids long.

This clone was seen only a few times. The genes are TRBV6-5 and TRBJ2-7, with 10 nucleotides matching TRBD2. CDR1 MNHEY and CDR2 SVGAGI come from the germline V gene. Unmatched junction bases numbered 3, after V lost 2 bases and J lost 2 bases. This CDR3 contains 15 residues. CDR3 protein: CASSYTLAGAYEQYF. The CDR3 DNA follows: TGTGCCAGCAGTTACACGCTAGCGGGGGCCTACGAGCAGTACTTC.

The gene calls are TRBV7-2 and TRBJ1-2; the match to TRBD1 covers 10 bases. CDR3 length: 16 residues. V lost 5 bases, J lost 4 bases, and 10 bases stayed unmatched. Germline V gene sequence: CDR1 SGHTA, CDR2 FQGNSA. This CDR3 reads CASSPGGQGGSYGYTF. For the CDR3, the DNA is TGTGCCAGCAGCCCAGGAGGACAGGGGGGATCCTATGGCTACACCTTC.

V usage is TRBV19 and J usage is TRBJ1-4, with 10 bases aligning to TRBD1. Germline V gene lookup returns CDR1 LNHDA and CDR2 SQIVND (reference sequence). Trimming cost V 9 bases and J 5 bases; bases outside gene matches: 3. The CDR3 sequence is 13 residues long. The CDR3 DNA is TGTGCCAGCCGGGACAGGGGAAATGAAAAACTGTTTTTT. This codes for CASRDRGNEKLFF.

The chain combines TRBV19 with TRBJ1-2; a possible D gene is TRBD1 (6 bases). V dropped 7 bases and J dropped 3 bases, with 24 bases sitting between them. The CDR3 sequence is 17 residues long. Germline assignment: CDR1 LNHDA and CDR2 SQIVND (reference sequence). The CDR3 coding sequence is TGTGCCAGTACCGACTCGGGGGGCCCCGGGGGGTACTATGGCTACACCTTC. This translates into CASTDSGGPGGYYGYTF.

The rearrangement uses TRBV10-3 and TRBJ1-2, with a weak D call TRBD1 (6 bases). Per germline, CDR1 ENHRY and CDR2 SYGVKD. Trimming took 10 bases from V and 7 from J, leaving 16 bases between them. This CDR3 has 12 residues. The CDR3 spells CATEGRGLGYTF. The CDR3 region has the DNA TGTGCCACCGAGGGGCGGGGGCTTGGCTACACCTTC.

The chain uses TRBV4-2 and TRBJ2-3; TRBD1 is a possible D gene (6 bases). The V end was cut by 1 base, the J end by 1 base, with 9 bases between. CDR3 size: 15 residues. Per the germline V gene, CDR1 is LGHNA and CDR2 is YNFKEQ. The chain's CDR3 is CASSQVKGGTDTQYF. CDR3 coding DNA: TGTGCCAGCAGCCAAGTTAAGGGGGGCACAGATACGCAGTATTTT.

V is TRBV5-1 and J is TRBJ1-1; 9 bases are shared with TRBD1. The length of the CDR3 is 13 residues. Germline CDR1 reads SGHRS; CDR2 reads YFSETQ. J gave up 6 bases and V 4 bases, and 4 bases lay outside the gene matches. CDR3 bases: TGCGCCAGCAGCCCACAGGGGGCCGCTGAAGCTTTCTTT. Amino acid sequence: CASSPQGAAEAFF.

This clone has a single count. The chain combines TRBV19 with TRBJ2-7; maybe TRBD1 (5 bases). The CDR3 is 15 amino acids. Trimming cost V 2 bases and J 5 bases, with 16 bases left between them. CDR1 and CDR2 from the germline V gene are LNHDA and SQIVND (reference sequence). The chain's CDR3 is CASSIRAGNPHEQYF. The CDR3 region has the DNA TGTGCCAGTAGTATAAGGGCAGGGAATCCCCACGAGCAGTACTTC.

The chain employs TRBV9 and TRBJ2-7; D call uncertain. CDR1 and CDR2 (germline): SGDLS, YYNGEE. The CDR3 is 13 amino acids. V was trimmed by 2 bases and J by 0 bases, leaving 6 bases between them. CDR3 residues: CASSVSSSYEQYF. The CDR3 nucleotides are TGTGCCAGCAGCGTCTCGAGCTCCTACGAGCAGTACTTC.

This clone was counted once. The gene calls are TRBV29-1 and TRBJ2-3, with TRBD2 matching over 10 bases. Germline-derived CDR1 and CDR2 are SQVTM and ANQGSEA. CDR3 length: 14 amino acids. Trimming cost V 6 bases and J 4 bases; bases outside gene matches: 7. The CDR3 sequence: CSVRAGGPSDTQYF. The CDR3 DNA sequence: TGCAGCGTCCGAGCGGGGGGGCCTTCAGATACGCAGTATTTT.

This chain's CDR3 is CASSQGGAGANVLTF. Written as DNA, the CDR3 is TGTGCCAGCAGCCAAGGGGGGGCTGGGGCCAACGTCCTGACTTTC. The chain has TRBV3-1 (or the pseudogene TRBV3-2) and TRBJ2-6, with D maybe TRBD2 (6 bases). V was clipped by 1 base and J by 2 bases, with 6 bases between them. The germline CDR1 and CDR2 sequences are LGHDT and YNNKEL (reference sequence). This CDR3 comprises 15 residues.

This clone was seen once. This chain joins TRBV24-1 and TRBJ1-2, with TRBD1 matching over 7 bases. Germline loops: CDR1 KGHDR, CDR2 SFDVKD. J gave up 4 bases and V 2 bases, and 3 bases lay outside the gene matches. The CDR3 consists of 14 residues. The CDR3 reads CATSDSGQTYGYTF. CDR3 nucleotide sequence: TGTGCCACCAGTGATTCGGGACAGACCTATGGCTACACCTTC.

In DNA, the CDR3 is TGTGCCAGCAGCTTATCAACAGCTTACAATGAGCAGTTCTTC. Translated: CASSLSTAYNEQFF. The V and J genes are TRBV7-3 and TRBJ2-1; D is ambiguous. This CDR3 contains 14 residues. V was shortened by 2 bases and J by 4 bases, with 9 bases between the two germline ends. The germline gives CDR1 SGHTA, CDR2 FQGTGA.

This clone was detected only a few times. The chain is built from TRBV6-1 and TRBJ2-3; TRBD2 aligns across 13 bases. This CDR3 is 19 amino acids long. Germline CDR1 reads MNHNS; CDR2 reads SASEGT. After removal of 3 bases from V and 6 bases from J, the junction contained 15 bases not matched to a gene. The CDR3 bases are TGTGCCAGCAGTGATGGGGCGACTAGCGGGGGGCCGGGCCTCGATACGCAGTATTTT. As protein: CASSDGATSGGPGLDTQYF.

Comments on this clone: A read error may account for a junction end that differs from germline. This chain links TRBV29-1 with TRBJ2-1, with 9 bases lining up with TRBD2. CDR3 length: 12 amino acids. Germline V lookup: CDR1 SQVTM, CDR2 ANQGSEA. CDR3 protein: CSVVGSGGLQLF. For the CDR3, the DNA is TGCAGCGTTGTGGGTAGCGGGGGACTCCAGCTCTTC.